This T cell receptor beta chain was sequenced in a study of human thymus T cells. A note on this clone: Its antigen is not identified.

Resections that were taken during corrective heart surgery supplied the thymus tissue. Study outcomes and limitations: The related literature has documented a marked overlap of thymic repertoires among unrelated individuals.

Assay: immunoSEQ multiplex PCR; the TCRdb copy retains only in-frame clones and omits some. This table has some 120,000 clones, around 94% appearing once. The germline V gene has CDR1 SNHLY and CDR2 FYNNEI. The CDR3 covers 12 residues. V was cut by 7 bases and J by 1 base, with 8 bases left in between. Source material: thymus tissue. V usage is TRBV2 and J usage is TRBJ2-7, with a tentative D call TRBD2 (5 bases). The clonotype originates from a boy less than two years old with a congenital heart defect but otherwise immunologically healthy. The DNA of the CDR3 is TGTGCCAGCAAACCGGGGTCCTACGAGCAGTACTTC. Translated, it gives CASKPGSYEQYF.